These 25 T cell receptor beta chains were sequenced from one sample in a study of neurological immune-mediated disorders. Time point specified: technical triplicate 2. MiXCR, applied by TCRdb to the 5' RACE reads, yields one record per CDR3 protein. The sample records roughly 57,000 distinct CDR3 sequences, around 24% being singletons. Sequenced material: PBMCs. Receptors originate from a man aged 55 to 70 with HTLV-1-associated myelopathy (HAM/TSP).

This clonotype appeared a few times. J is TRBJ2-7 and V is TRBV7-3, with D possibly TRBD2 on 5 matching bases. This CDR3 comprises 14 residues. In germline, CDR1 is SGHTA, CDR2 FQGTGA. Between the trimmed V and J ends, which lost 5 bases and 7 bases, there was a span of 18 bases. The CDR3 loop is CASSPQAAGGEQYF. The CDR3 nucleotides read TGTGCCAGCAGCCCCCAAGCTGCGGGCGGAGAGCAGTACTTC.

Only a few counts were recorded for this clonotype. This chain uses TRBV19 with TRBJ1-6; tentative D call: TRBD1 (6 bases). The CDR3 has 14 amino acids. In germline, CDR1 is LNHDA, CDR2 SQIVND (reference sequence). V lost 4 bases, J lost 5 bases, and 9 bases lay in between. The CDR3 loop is CASSRQENNSPLHF. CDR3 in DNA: TGTGCCAGTAGTAGACAGGAGAATAATTCACCCCTCCACTTT.

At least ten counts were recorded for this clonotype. The CDR3 coding sequence is TGCGCCAGCAGCTTGAGGCCAGTCGGAAGGGAGGAGCAGTTCTTC. This translates into CASSLRPVGREEQFF. J is TRBJ2-1 and V is TRBV5-1, with D tentatively TRBD2 (5 bases). This CDR3 spans 15 amino acids. CDR1 and CDR2 (germline): SGHRS, YFSETQ. Trimming removed 1 base at V and 10 bases at J, with 18 bases between.

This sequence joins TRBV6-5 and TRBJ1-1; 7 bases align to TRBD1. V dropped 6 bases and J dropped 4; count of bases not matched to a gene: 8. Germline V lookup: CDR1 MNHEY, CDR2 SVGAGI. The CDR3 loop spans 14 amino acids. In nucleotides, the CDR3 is TGTGCCAGCAGCCCCAGACAGGGTGGCACTGAAGCTTTCTTT. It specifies CASSPRQGGTEAFF.

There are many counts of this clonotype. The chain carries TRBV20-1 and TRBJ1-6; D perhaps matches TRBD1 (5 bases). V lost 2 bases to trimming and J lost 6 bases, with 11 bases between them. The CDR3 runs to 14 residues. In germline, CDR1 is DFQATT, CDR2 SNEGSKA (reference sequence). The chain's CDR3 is CSARMGPSNSPLHF. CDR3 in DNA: TGCAGTGCTAGAATGGGACCGAGTAATTCACCCCTCCACTTT.

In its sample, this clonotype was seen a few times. The CDR3: CASSYGLGDGYTF. CDR3 DNA: TGTGCCAGCAGTTACGGGCTAGGGGATGGCTACACCTTC. The V gene is TRBV6-6, the J gene TRBJ1-2; tentatively, D is TRBD1 (5 bases). V shed 2 bases and J shed 6 bases, with 10 bases lying between them. CDR1 is MNHNY and CDR2 is SVGAGI in the germline V gene (reference sequence). The CDR3 runs 13 residues.

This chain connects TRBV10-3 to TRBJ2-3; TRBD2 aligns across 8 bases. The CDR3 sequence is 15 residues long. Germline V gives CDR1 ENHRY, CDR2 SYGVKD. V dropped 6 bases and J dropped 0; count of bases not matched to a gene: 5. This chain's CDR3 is CAIRGTSISTDTQYF. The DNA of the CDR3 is TGTGCCATCAGGGGGACTAGTATTAGCACAGATACGCAGTATTTT.

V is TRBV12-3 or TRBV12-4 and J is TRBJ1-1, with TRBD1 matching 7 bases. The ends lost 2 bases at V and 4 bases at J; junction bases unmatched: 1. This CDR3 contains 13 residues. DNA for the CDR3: TGTGCCAGCAGTTTATCAGGGGGCACTGAAGCTTTCTTT. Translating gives CASSLSGGTEAFF.

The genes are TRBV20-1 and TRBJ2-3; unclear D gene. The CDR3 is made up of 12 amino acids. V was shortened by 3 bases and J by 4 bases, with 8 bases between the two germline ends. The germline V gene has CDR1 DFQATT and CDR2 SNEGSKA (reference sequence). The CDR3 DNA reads TGCAGTGCTAGTGAGGCAGCAGATACGCAGTATTTT. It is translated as CSASEAADTQYF.

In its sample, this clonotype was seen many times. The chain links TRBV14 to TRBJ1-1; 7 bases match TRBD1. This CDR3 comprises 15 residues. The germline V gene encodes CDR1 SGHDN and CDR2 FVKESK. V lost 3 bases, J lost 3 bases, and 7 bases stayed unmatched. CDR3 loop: CASSHTTGWHTEAFF. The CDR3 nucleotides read TGTGCCAGCAGCCATACGACAGGGTGGCACACTGAAGCTTTCTTT. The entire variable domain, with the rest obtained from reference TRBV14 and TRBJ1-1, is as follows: EAGVTQFPSHSVIEKGQTVTLRCDPISGHDNLYWYRRVMGKEIKFLLHFVKESKQDESGMPNNRFLAERTGGTYSTLKVQPAELEDSGVYFCASSHTTGWHTEAFFGQGTRLTVV.

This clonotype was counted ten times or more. This CDR3 reads CATSSGLAGVEQYF. The CDR3 DNA reads TGTGCCACCAGCAGCGGACTAGCGGGAGTCGAGCAGTACTTC. The chain joins TRBV15 to TRBJ2-7; TRBD2 aligns across 13 bases. Germline CDR1 reads LNHNV; CDR2 reads YYDKDF (reference sequence). This CDR3 region has 14 residues. The V gene end was trimmed by 3 bases and the J gene end by 6 bases; junction bases not matched to a gene: 2.

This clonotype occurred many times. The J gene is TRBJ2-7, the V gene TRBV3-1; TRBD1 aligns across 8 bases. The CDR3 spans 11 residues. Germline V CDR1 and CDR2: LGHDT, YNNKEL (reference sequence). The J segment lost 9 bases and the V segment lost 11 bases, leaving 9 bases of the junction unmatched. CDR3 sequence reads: CAVGTGEGQYF. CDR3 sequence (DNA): TGTGCCGTGGGGACAGGAGAAGGGCAGTACTTC.

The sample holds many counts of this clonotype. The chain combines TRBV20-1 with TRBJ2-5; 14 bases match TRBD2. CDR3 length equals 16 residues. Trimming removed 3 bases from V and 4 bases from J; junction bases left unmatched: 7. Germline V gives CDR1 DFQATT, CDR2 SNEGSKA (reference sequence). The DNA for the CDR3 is TGCAGTGCTAGGGGGACTAGCGGGAGAGGGGCAGAGACCCAGTACTTC. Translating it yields CSARGTSGRGAETQYF.

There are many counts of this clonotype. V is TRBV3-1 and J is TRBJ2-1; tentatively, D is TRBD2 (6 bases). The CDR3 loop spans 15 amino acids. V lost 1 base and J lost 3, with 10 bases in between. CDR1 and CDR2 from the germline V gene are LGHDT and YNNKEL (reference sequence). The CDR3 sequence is CASSQVGGDYNEQFF. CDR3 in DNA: TGTGCCAGCAGCCAAGTGGGGGGAGACTACAATGAGCAGTTCTTC.

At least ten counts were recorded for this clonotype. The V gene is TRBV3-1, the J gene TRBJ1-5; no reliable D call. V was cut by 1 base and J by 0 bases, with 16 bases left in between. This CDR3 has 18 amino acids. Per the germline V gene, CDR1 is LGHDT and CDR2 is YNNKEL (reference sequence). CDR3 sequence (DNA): TGTGCCAGCAGCCAAGTCAGAGACTTCCATTATAGCAATCAGCCCCAGCATTTT. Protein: CASSQVRDFHYSNQPQHF.

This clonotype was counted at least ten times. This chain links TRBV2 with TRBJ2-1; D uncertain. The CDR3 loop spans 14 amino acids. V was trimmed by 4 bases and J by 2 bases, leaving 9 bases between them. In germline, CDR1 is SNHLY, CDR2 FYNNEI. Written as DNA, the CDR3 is TGTGCCAGCAGTGTGGCGTCCGCCTACAATGAGCAGTTCTTC. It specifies CASSVASAYNEQFF.

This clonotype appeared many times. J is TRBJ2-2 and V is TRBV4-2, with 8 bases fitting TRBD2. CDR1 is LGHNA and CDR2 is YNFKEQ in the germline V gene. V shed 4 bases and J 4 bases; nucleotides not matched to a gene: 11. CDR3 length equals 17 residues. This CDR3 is CASSRTAGGPGTGELFF. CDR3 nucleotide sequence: TGTGCCAGCAGCCGTACTGCGGGAGGCCCTGGCACCGGGGAGCTGTTTTTT.

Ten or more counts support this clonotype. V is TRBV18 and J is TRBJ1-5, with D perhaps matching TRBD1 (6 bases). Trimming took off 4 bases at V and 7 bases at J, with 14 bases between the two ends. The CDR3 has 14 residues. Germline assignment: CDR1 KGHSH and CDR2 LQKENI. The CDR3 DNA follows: TGTGCCAGCTCACGTAATACAGGGAACCAGCCCCAGCATTTT. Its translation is CASSRNTGNQPQHF.

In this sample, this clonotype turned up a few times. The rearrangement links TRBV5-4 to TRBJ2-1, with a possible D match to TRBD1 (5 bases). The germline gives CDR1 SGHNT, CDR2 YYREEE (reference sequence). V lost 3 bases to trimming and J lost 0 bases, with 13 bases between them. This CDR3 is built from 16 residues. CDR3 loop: CASSSGAANSYNEQFF. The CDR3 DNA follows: TGTGCCAGCAGCTCTGGGGCGGCCAACTCCTACAATGAGCAGTTCTTC.

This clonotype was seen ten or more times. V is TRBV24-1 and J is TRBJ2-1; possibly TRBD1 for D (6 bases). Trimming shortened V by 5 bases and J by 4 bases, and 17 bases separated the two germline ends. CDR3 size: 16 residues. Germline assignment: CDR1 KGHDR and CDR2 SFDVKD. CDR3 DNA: TGTGCCACCAGTGGTCCGGCCAGGGGAACGTACAATGAGCAGTTCTTC. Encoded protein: CATSGPARGTYNEQFF.

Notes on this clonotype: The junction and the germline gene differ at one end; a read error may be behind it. In nucleotides, the CDR3 is TGCAGTGCTAGAGGTGAAAGACTGTTTTTT. Translating it yields CSARGERLFF. The chain links TRBV20-1 to TRBJ1-4; D not resolved. In germline, CDR1 is DFQATT, CDR2 SNEGSKA (reference sequence). The CDR3 runs to 10 residues.

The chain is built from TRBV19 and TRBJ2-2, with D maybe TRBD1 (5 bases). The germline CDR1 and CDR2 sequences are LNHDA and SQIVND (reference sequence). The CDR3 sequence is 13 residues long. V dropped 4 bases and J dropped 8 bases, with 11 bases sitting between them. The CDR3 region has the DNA TGTGCCAGTAGTAGAATCAGGGCGGGGGAGCTGTTTTTT. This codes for CASSRIRAGELFF.

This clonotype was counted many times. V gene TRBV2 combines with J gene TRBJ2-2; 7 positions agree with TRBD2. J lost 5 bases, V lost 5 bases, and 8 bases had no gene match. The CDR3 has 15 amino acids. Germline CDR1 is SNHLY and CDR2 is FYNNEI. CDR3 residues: CASSPLAVLTGELFF. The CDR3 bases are TGTGCCAGCAGTCCCCTAGCGGTACTGACCGGGGAGCTGTTTTTT.

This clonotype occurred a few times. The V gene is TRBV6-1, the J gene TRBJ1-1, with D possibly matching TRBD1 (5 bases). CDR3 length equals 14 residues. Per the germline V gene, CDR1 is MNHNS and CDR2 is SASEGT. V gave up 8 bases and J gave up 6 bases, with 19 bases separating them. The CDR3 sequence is CASAESTGRPEAFF. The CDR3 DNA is TGTGCCAGCGCGGAAAGTACGGGACGACCTGAAGCTTTCTTT.

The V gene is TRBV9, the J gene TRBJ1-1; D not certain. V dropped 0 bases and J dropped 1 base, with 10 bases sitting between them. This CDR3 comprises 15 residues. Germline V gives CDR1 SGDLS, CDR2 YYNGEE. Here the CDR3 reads CASSVEPLQNTEAFF. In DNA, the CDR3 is TGTGCCAGCAGCGTAGAACCGTTACAGAACACTGAAGCTTTCTTT.